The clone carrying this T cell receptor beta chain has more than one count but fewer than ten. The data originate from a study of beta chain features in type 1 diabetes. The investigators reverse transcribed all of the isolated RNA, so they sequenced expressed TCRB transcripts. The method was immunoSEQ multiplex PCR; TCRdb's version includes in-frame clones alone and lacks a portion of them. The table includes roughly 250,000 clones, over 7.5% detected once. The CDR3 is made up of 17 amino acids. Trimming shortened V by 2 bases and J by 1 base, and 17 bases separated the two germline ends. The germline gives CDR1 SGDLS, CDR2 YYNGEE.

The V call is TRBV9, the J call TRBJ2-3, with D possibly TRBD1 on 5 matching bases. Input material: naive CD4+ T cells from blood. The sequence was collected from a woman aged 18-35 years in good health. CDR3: CASSVPPTVSGTDTQYF. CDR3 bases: TGTGCCAGCAGCGTTCCCCCGACAGTATCGGGCACAGATACGCAGTATTTT.